Listed below are T cell receptor beta chains from one sample, sequenced in a study of early T cells in non-severe SARS-CoV-2 infection. TCRdb re-called the 5' RACE reads with MiXCR, one entry per CDR3 protein. The table has just under 65,000 distinct CDR3 sequences, 8.8% seen once; the top ten hold 13%. Specimen: whole blood, collected at baseline. The receptors originated from an adult who was a healthcare worker with PCR-confirmed SARS-CoV-2 infection or an uninfected control (not recorded which). The CDR3 runs from the conserved cysteine through the conserved F or W. Fields, in order: clone size, J gene, D gene, V gene, CDR3 protein, CDR3 DNA. A D gene is named only where the DNA matches it firmly. Only some rows state a clone size, as once, few, many or a class for expanded clones.

>-|TRBJ2-6|-|TRBV9
CASSVGGSGANVLTF
TGTGCCAGCAGCGTAGGAGGGTCTGGGGCCAACGTCCTGACTTTC
>-|TRBJ1-1|-|TRBV6-6
CASRGDGTGNTEAFF
TGTGCCAGCAGGGGGGACGGGACTGGGAACACTGAAGCTTTCTTT
>many|TRBJ1-1|-|TRBV21-1
CASSKALWQGERDTEAFF
TGTGCCAGCAGCAAAGCGCTTTGGCAGGGGGAAAGGGACACTGAAGCTTTCTTT
>-|TRBJ1-2|TRBD1|TRBV19
CASRPDRGNWDGYTF
TGTGCCAGTAGACCCGACAGGGGGAATTGGGATGGCTACACCTTC
>many|TRBJ2-1|TRBD2|TRBV5-1
CASSGSGSSYNEQFF
TGCGCCAGCAGCGGAAGCGGGAGCTCCTACAATGAGCAGTTCTTC
>-|TRBJ2-3|TRBD1|TRBV2
CASRKDRGRTDTQYF
TGTGCCAGCAGAAAGGACAGGGGCCGCACAGATACGCAGTATTTT
>medium-sized|TRBJ2-1|-|TRBV6-2/TRBV6-3
CASSTGHEQFF
TGTGCCAGCAGTACAGGGCATGAGCAGTTCTTC
>many|TRBJ2-3|TRBD2|TRBV9
CASSVTTSGKADTQYF
TGTGCCAGCAGCGTTACGACTAGCGGGAAAGCAGATACGCAGTATTTT
>-|TRBJ2-6|-|TRBV19
CASNTGRGPSGANVLTF
TGTGCCAGTAACACAGGGAGGGGTCCCTCTGGGGCCAACGTCCTGACTTTC
>many|TRBJ1-6|-|TRBV20-1
CSARQDSVNSPLHF
TGCAGTGCTAGGCAAGACAGCGTTAATTCACCCCTCCACTTT
>few|TRBJ2-1|TRBD2|TRBV12-3/TRBV12-4
CASSEAGVPYNEQFF
TGTGCCAGCAGTGAAGCGGGAGTGCCCTACAATGAGCAGTTCTTC
>-|TRBJ2-1|TRBD1|TRBV7-2
CASSSQGAVYNEQFF
TGTGCCAGCAGCTCTCAGGGGGCTGTTTACAATGAGCAGTTCTTC
>few|TRBJ2-4|TRBD2|TRBV29-1
CSVDASGSGIQYF
TGCAGCGTTGACGCTAGCGGGAGTGGCATTCAGTACTTC
>few|TRBJ1-5|TRBD1|TRBV7-2
CASSSDRGQHSNQPQHF
TGTGCCAGCAGCTCGGACAGGGGGCAACATAGCAATCAGCCCCAGCATTTT
>many|TRBJ1-5|-|TRBV4-1
CASSHREEISNQPQHF
TGCGCCAGCAGCCACCGGGAAGAGATTAGCAATCAGCCCCAGCATTTT
>many|TRBJ1-2|-|TRBV7-2
CASSLERAAGYTF
TGTGCCAGCAGCTTAGAAAGGGCGGCTGGCTACACCTTC
>few|TRBJ2-1|-|TRBV6-2/TRBV6-3
CASSYGAGFGLEQFF
TGTGCCAGCAGTTACGGTGCGGGGTTTGGTCTTGAGCAGTTCTTC
>few|TRBJ2-3|-|TRBV7-3
CASSLGVDSKSLTDTQYF
TGTGCCAGCAGCTTAGGGGTTGACAGTAAGTCCCTCACAGATACGCAGTATTTT
>many|TRBJ1-2|-|TRBV11-2
CASSSYREEGYGYTF
TGTGCCAGCAGCTCATACAGGGAGGAAGGCTATGGCTACACCTTC
>many|TRBJ2-7|TRBD2|TRBV15
CATSRDRLAGKYGQYF
TGTGCCACCAGCAGAGATCGGCTAGCGGGAAAATATGGGCAGTACTTC
>-|TRBJ1-2|-|TRBV19
CASSMRTSYGYTF
TGTGCCAGTAGTATGAGGACTTCTTATGGCTACACCTTC
>few|TRBJ2-7|-|TRBV12-3/TRBV12-4
CASSLQMGSSYEQYF
TGTGCCAGCAGTCTCCAAATGGGGAGCTCCTACGAGCAGTACTTC
>few|TRBJ2-7|-|TRBV4-3
CASSQDPGRGEQYF
TGCGCCAGCAGCCAAGATCCTGGCAGGGGCGAGCAGTACTTC
>many|TRBJ1-1|-|TRBV29-1
CSVAAPEAFF
TGCAGCGTTGCGGCGCCTGAAGCTTTCTTT
>-|TRBJ2-3|-|TRBV5-1
CASSLYTSTDTQYF
TGCGCCAGCAGCTTGTACACTAGCACAGATACGCAGTATTTT
>many|TRBJ2-2|TRBD1|TRBV12-5
CASGVGTGATGELFF
TGTGCCAGTGGAGTCGGGACAGGGGCCACCGGGGAGCTGTTTTTT
>few|TRBJ2-2|TRBD2|TRBV6-2/TRBV6-3
CASSYQGLAGETGELFF
TGTGCCAGCAGTTACCAGGGGCTAGCGGGAGAAACCGGGGAGCTGTTTTTT
>medium-sized|TRBJ2-6|-|TRBV5-1
CASSAYSGANVLTF
TGCGCCAGCAGCGCATACTCTGGGGCCAACGTCCTGACTTTC
>few|TRBJ1-6|-|TRBV12-3/TRBV12-4
CASSGDTDNSPLHF
TGTGCCAGCAGTGGGGACACGGATAATTCACCCCTCCACTTT
>-|TRBJ2-7|TRBD2|TRBV20-1
CSASRLAVYEQYF
TGCAGTGCTAGTCGGCTAGCGGTCTACGAGCAGTACTTC
>many|TRBJ2-1|TRBD2|TRBV6-4
CASSLGGRGEQFF
TGTGCCAGCAGTCTTGGCGGGAGGGGTGAGCAGTTCTTC
>many|TRBJ1-1|-|TRBV12-3/TRBV12-4
CASSRGSRAFF
TGTGCCAGCAGCCGGGGGTCTAGAGCTTTCTTT
>many|TRBJ2-1|-|TRBV24-1
CATQGRNEQFF
TGTGCCACCCAAGGTAGGAATGAGCAGTTCTTC
>many|TRBJ2-3|-|TRBV10-3
CAISARGQDTQYF
TGTGCCATCAGTGCAAGGGGTCAAGATACGCAGTATTTT
>many|TRBJ2-3|-|TRBV7-9
CASSLADTTQYF
TGTGCCAGCAGCTTAGCGGACACTACGCAGTATTTT
>few|TRBJ2-5|-|TRBV7-9
CASSSLSGQETQYF
TGTGCCAGCAGTTCATTAAGCGGACAAGAGACCCAGTACTTC
>many|TRBJ2-7|-|TRBV5-1
CASSLAGAGHGYEQYF
TGCGCCAGCAGCTTGGCCGGGGCAGGGCATGGGTACGAGCAGTACTTC
>many|TRBJ1-1|-|TRBV6-1
CASSETGNTEAFF
TGTGCCAGCAGTGAGACAGGGAACACTGAAGCTTTCTTT
>many|TRBJ2-2|-|TRBV6-5
CASRDPGGPGELFF
TGTGCCAGCAGAGACCCGGGGGGCCCCGGGGAGCTGTTTTTT
>few|TRBJ2-1|TRBD2|TRBV20-1
CSASVGSAGGGYNEQFF
TGCAGTGCTAGTGTTGGCTCCGCGGGAGGGGGATACAATGAGCAGTTCTTC
>many|TRBJ2-1|-|TRBV12-3/TRBV12-4
CASSLNNEQFF
TGTGCCAGCAGTCTCAACAATGAGCAGTTCTTC
>many|TRBJ2-7|TRBD1|TRBV25-1
CASSRSGTGSYEQYF
TGTGCCAGCAGTAGATCCGGGACAGGGAGCTACGAGCAGTACTTC
>many|TRBJ1-1|-|TRBV20-1
CSARDSARGNTEAFF
TGCAGTGCTAGAGATTCGGCCAGGGGGAACACTGAAGCTTTCTTT
>few|TRBJ2-7|-|TRBV4-1
CASSRSLGDYEQYF
TGCGCCAGCAGCCGTAGCTTAGGGGACTACGAGCAGTACTTC
>few|TRBJ2-7|-|TRBV19
CAPSRGGYSYEQYF
TGTGCCCCCTCCCGCGGAGGCTACTCCTACGAGCAGTACTTC
>-|TRBJ2-2|-|TRBV19
CASSMEGAGTLNTGELFF
TGTGCCAGTAGTATGGAAGGGGCCGGGACTTTGAACACCGGGGAGCTGTTTTTT
>-|TRBJ2-5|TRBD1|TRBV19
CASSIGGQRLRLYF
TGTGCCAGTAGTATAGGGGGACAGCGTCTAAGGCTTTACTTC
>many|TRBJ2-7|-|TRBV7-9
CASSSGAGEQYF
TGTGCCAGCAGCTCCGGCGCGGGCGAGCAGTACTTC
>many|TRBJ1-5|-|TRBV19
CASSMFGQGRNQPQHF
TGTGCCAGTAGTATGTTCGGTCAGGGACGCAATCAGCCCCAGCATTTT
>-|TRBJ2-5|-|TRBV3-1
CASSQERGPRETQYF
TGTGCCAGCAGCCAAGAGCGGGGTCCACGTGAGACCCAGTACTTC
>-|TRBJ2-5|TRBD2|TRBV27
CASSLSSGWSETQYF
TGTGCCAGCAGTTTATCTAGCGGGTGGTCAGAGACCCAGTACTTC
>-|TRBJ2-4|-|TRBV6-6
CASSYTVAKNIQYF
TGTGCCAGCAGTTACACGGTAGCCAAAAACATTCAGTACTTC
>-|TRBJ2-7|-|TRBV5-4
CASSPHPGPGQYF
TGTGCCAGCAGCCCCCACCCGGGCCCGGGGCAGTACTTC
>many|TRBJ1-1|-|TRBV18
CASSQEEYTEAFF
TGTGCCAGCTCACAGGAGGAGTACACTGAAGCTTTCTTT
>few|TRBJ2-7|-|TRBV3-1
CASSLDNYEQYF
TGTGCCAGCAGCCTAGACAACTACGAGCAGTACTTC
>many|TRBJ2-1|-|TRBV19
CASSATGPHNEQFF
TGTGCCAGTAGTGCGACCGGACCCCACAATGAGCAGTTCTTC
>-|TRBJ2-2|-|TRBV5-1
CASSLDPGANTGELFF
TGCGCCAGCAGCTTGGATCCAGGGGCAAACACCGGGGAGCTGTTTTTT
>few|TRBJ1-1|-|TRBV30
CAWSSPPPGHMNTEAFF
TGTGCCTGGAGTTCCCCCCCCCCGGGACACATGAACACTGAAGCTTTCTTT
>-|TRBJ1-4|-|TRBV6-2/TRBV6-3
CASTTTTGTNEKLFF
TGTGCCAGCACTACAACGACAGGAACTAATGAAAAACTGTTTTTT
>many|TRBJ2-1|TRBD1|TRBV2
CASSPTRDRVIEQFF
TGTGCCAGCAGTCCGACCCGGGACAGGGTTATTGAGCAGTTCTTC